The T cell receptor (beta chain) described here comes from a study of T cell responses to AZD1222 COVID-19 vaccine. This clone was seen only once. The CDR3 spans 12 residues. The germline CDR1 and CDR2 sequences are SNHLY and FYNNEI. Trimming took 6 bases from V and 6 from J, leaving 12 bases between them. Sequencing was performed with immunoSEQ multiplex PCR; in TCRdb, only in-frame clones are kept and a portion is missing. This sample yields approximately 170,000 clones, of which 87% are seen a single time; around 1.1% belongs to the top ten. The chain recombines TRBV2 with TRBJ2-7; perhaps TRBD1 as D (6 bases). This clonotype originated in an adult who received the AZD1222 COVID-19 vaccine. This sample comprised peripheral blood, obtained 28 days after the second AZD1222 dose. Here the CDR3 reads CASSEDSIEQYF. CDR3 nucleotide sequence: TGTGCCAGCAGCGAGGACAGCATCGAGCAGTACTTC.